Detailed here is one TCR beta chain. Its antigen is not known. TCRdb's copy holds only in-frame clones and misses some; the assay was immunoSEQ multiplex PCR. This table holds 55,000 to 90,000 clones, around four fifths found once. This sample is drawn from a study of OX40 agonist ivuxolimab in advanced cancers. At the level of the study: Patients were dosed with the agonistic anti-OX40 (CD134) antibody ivuxolimab. While on treatment, patients had intravenous ivuxolimab at 0.01 to 10 mg/kg every 2 weeks. Study outcomes and limitations: At 0.1 to 3.0 mg/kg and by week 6, CD4+ and CD8+ T cells in the blood had expanded clonally. Partial responders dosed at 0.1-3.0 mg/kg displayed clonal expansion ranking among the lowest.

From germline, CDR1 is ENHRY and CDR2 SYGVKD. Between the trimmed V and J ends, which lost 3 bases and 3 bases, there was a span of 14 bases. This CDR3 is 15 amino acids long. The chain has TRBV10-3 and TRBJ1-2, with D possibly being TRBD1 (5 bases). The material was CD4+ or CD8+ T cells sorted from blood, obtained in a trial of the OX40 agonist ivuxolimab. This receptor was obtained from an adult with an advanced solid tumor such as melanoma, head and neck, liver or kidney cancer. The CDR3 spells CAISDPGIEDYGYTF. In DNA, the CDR3 is TGTGCCATCAGTGATCCAGGGATAGAAGACTATGGCTACACCTTC.